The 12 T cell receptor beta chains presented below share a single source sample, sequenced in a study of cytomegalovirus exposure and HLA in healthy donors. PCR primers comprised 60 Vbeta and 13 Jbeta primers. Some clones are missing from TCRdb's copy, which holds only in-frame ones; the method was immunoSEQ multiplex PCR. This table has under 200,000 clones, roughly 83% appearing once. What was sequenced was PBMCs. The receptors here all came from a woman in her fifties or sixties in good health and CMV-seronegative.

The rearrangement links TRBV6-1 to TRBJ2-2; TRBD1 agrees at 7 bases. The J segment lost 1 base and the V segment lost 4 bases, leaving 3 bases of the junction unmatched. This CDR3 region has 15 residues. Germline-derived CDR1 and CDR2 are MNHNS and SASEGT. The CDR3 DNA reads TGTGCCAGCAGTGGGCGACAGGGGAACACCGGGGAGCTGTTTTTT. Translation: CASSGRQGNTGELFF.

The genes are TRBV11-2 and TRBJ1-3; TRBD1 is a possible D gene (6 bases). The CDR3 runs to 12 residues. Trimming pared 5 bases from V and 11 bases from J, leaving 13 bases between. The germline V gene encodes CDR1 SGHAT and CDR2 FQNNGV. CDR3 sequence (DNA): TGTGCCAGCAGCCCCGGGCGGGGGCCCATATATTTT. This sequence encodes CASSPGRGPIYF.

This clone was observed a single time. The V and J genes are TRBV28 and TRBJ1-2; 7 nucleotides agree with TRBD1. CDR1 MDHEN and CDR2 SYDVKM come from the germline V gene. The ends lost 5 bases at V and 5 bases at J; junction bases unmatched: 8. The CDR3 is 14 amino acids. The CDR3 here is CASSAGQALYGYTF. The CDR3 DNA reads TGTGCCAGCAGTGCCGGACAGGCATTGTATGGCTACACCTTC.

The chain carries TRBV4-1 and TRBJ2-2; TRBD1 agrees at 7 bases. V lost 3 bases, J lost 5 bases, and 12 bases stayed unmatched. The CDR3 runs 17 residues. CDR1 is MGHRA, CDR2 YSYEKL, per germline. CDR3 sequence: CASSQAGAGGSTGELFF. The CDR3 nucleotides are TGCGCCAGCAGCCAGGCCGGGGCAGGGGGATCAACCGGGGAGCTGTTTTTT.

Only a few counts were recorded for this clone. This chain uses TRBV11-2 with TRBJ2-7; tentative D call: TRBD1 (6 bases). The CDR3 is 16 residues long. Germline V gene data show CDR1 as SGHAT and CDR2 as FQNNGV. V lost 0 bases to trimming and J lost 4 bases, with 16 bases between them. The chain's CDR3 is CASSLDLGAGVYEQYF. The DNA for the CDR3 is TGTGCCAGCAGCTTAGATCTCGGGGCAGGGGTTTACGAGCAGTACTTC.

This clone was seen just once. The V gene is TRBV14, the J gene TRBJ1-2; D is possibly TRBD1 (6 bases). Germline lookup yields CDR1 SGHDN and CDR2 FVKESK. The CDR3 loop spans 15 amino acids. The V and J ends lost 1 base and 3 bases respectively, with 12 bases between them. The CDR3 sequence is CASSQAQGFDYGYTF. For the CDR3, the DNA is TGTGCCAGCAGCCAAGCGCAGGGGTTTGACTATGGCTACACCTTC.

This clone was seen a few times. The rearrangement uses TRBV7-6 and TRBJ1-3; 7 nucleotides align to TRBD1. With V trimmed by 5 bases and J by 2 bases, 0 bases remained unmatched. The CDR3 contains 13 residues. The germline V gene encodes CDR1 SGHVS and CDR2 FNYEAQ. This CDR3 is CASSGTAGNTIYF. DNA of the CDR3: TGTGCCAGCAGCGGGACAGCTGGAAACACCATATATTTT.

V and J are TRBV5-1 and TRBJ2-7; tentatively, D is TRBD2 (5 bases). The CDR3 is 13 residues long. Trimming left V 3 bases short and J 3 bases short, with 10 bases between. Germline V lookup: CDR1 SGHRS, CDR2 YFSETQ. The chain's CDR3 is CASSSDGDYEQYF. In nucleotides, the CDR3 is TGCGCCAGCAGCTCGGACGGGGACTACGAGCAGTACTTC.

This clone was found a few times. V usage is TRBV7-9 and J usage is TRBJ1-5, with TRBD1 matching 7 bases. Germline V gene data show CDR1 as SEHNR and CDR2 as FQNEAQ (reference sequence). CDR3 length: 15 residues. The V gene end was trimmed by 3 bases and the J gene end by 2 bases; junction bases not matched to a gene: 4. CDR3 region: CASSFGTGGNQPQHF. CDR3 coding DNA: TGTGCCAGCAGCTTTGGCACAGGGGGCAATCAGCCCCAGCATTTT.

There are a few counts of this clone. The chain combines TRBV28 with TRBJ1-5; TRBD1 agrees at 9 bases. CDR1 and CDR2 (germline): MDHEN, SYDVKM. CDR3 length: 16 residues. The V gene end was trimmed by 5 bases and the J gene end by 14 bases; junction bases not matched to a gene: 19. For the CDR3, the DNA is TGTGCCAGCAGTCCTTATGTCCGGGACAGGGCCCAGCCTGAGCATTTT. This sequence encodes CASSPYVRDRAQPEHF. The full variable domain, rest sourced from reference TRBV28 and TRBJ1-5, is DVKVTQSSRYLVKRTGEKVFLECVQDMDHENMFWYRQDPGLGLRLIYFSYDVKMKEKGDIPEGYSVSREKKERFSLILESASTNQTSMYLCASSPYVRDRAQPEHFGDGTRLSIL.

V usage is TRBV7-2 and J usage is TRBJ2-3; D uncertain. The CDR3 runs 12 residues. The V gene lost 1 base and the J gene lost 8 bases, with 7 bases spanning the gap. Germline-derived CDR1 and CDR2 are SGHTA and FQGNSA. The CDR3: CASSLVSPTQYF. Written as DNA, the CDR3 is TGTGCCAGCAGCTTAGTCAGTCCTACGCAGTATTTT.

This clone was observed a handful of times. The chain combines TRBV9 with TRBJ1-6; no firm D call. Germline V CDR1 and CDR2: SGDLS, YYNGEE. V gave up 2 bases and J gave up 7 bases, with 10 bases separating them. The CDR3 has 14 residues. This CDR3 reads CASSVGSENSPLHF. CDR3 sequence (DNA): TGTGCCAGCAGCGTCGGGTCTGAGAATTCACCCCTCCACTTT.